The rows below give T cell receptor beta chains drawn from one sample of a study of CD8+CD57+ T cells in acquired aplastic anemia. TCRdb re-analysed the reads in MiXCR, keeping a single row per CDR3 protein. The sample has some 200,000 distinct CDR3 sequences; under 55% are singletons. The sequencing input was sorted CD4+, CD8+, or CD8+CD57+ T cells (not recorded which) from PBMCs. These receptors were obtained from a human donor with aplastic anemia. Both conserved end residues are part of each CDR3. Fields, in order: clone size, V gene, D gene, J gene, CDR3 DNA, CDR3 protein. The D gene is left open where the match is weak. A row's size may be missing; if present it is once, few, many or a size class.

.	TRBV24-1	TRBD2	TRBJ2-3	TGTGCCACCAGTGCGGAGACTAGCGGCACAGATACGCAGTATTTT	CATSAETSGTDTQYF
.	TRBV29-1	.	TRBJ2-7	TGCAGCGTCGGGGAACAGGACTCCTACGAGCAGTACTTC	CSVGEQDSYEQYF
.	TRBV6-2/TRBV6-3	.	TRBJ2-1	TGTGCCAGCAGTTCCTTTTCCAATGAGCAGTTCTTC	CASSSFSNEQFF
.	TRBV29-1	.	TRBJ1-1	TGCAGCGGGGGGAGAAGGAACACTGAAGCTTTCTTT	CSGGRRNTEAFF
.	TRBV7-9	.	TRBJ2-7	TGTGCCGGCAGCTTAGGGCCAGTACTCTACGAGCAGTACTTC	CAGSLGPVLYEQYF
.	TRBV6-1	.	TRBJ2-7	TGTGCCAGCAGTGAAAGGGGGATGGGGCAGGGGAGGTTCTACGAGCAGTACTTC	CASSERGMGQGRFYEQYF
few	TRBV20-1	.	TRBJ2-1	TGCAGTGGCAAAAGCAGGGGCAATGAGCAGTTCTTC	CSGKSRGNEQFF
many	TRBV11-2	.	TRBJ1-1	TGTGCCAGCAGCTTTGAGGGTAACACTGAAGCTTTCTTT	CASSFEGNTEAFF
.	TRBV20-1	.	TRBJ2-3	TGCAGTGCTAGAGATCCGGGCGGTACGCAGTATTTT	CSARDPGGTQYF
.	TRBV9	TRBD2	TRBJ2-3	TGTGCCAGCAGCGTAGCTAGAAGCGGGGGGGCGGAGCCCCATACGCAGTATTTT	CASSVARSGGAEPHTQYF
few	TRBV2	TRBD1	TRBJ1-6	TGTGCCAGCAGCGCCAGGGGGCTTGGGTCACCCCTCCACTTT	CASSARGLGSPLHF
.	TRBV10-3	.	TRBJ1-5	TGTGCCATCAAGATCGAGCGGAGGACAGATACGCAGCATTTT	CAIKIERRTDTQHF
few	TRBV27	.	TRBJ1-1	TGTGCCAGCAGTTCTTGGCCAGGAGGTAACACTGAAGCTTTCTTT	CASSSWPGGNTEAFF
.	TRBV24-1	.	TRBJ2-3	TGTGCCACCAGTTCCACAGGGTCAGATACGCAGTATTTT	CATSSTGSDTQYF
.	TRBV19	.	TRBJ2-1	TGTGCCAGTAAGGGGGGCGGGGATCACAATGAGCAGTTCTTC	CASKGGGDHNEQFF
.	TRBV19	TRBD2	TRBJ2-1	TGTTCCAGTAGTATGGCCGGGACTAGTTTGAATGAGCAGTTCTTC	CSSSMAGTSLNEQFF
.	TRBV6-5	.	TRBJ1-1	TGTGCCAGCAGTTCCGGTCCTAACACTGAAGCTTTCTTT	CASSSGPNTEAFF
.	TRBV19	TRBD1	TRBJ2-7	TGTGCCAGTCGACGGACAGGGGCCTACGAGCAGTACTTC	CASRRTGAYEQYF
many	TRBV20-1	.	TRBJ1-2	TGCAGTGCTCCCGGGACACGGAGGCGCTATGGCTACACCTTC	CSAPGTRRRYGYTF
once	TRBV9	.	TRBJ1-4	TGTGCCAGCAGTGGCCAGGGGACAACTAATGAAAAACTGTTTTTT	CASSGQGTTNEKLFF
once	TRBV9	TRBD2	TRBJ2-7	TGTGCCAGCAGTGGACCATCTAGCGGGGGTTACGAGCAGTACTTC	CASSGPSSGGYEQYF
many	TRBV11-3	.	TRBJ2-7	TGTGCCAGCAGCTTATATGGGCAGAACTCCTACGAGCAGTACTTC	CASSLYGQNSYEQYF
.	TRBV30	TRBD1	TRBJ1-1	TGTGCCTGGAGTGTCCCGTGGCAGGGGGTGAACACTGAAGCTTTCTTT	CAWSVPWQGVNTEAFF
many	TRBV6-1	TRBD1	TRBJ1-1	TGTGCCAGCAGGCTACAGGGGTCGGGGAACACTGAAGCTTTCTTT	CASRLQGSGNTEAFF
medium-sized	TRBV11-2	TRBD2	TRBJ2-5	TGTGCCAGCAGCTTAGGTCGTCGACTAGCGGGGGAAGGAGAGACCCAGTACTTC	CASSLGRRLAGEGETQYF
.	TRBV4-1	.	TRBJ2-1	TGCGCCAGCAGCCAAGATGGCGGACGTGCCTCCTACAATGAGCAGTTCTTC	CASSQDGGRASYNEQFF
few	TRBV29-1	TRBD1	TRBJ1-2	TGCAGCGGACGGACAGGGAGCGCTGGCTACACCTTC	CSGRTGSAGYTF
many	TRBV7-2	.	TRBJ1-5	TGTGCCAGCAGTTTTAACCAGGGGAAAGGCAATCAGCCCCAGCATTTT	CASSFNQGKGNQPQHF
.	TRBV20-1	.	TRBJ2-6	TGCAGTGCTACCGGGTTCAGCTCTGGGGCCAACGTCCTGACTTTC	CSATGFSSGANVLTF
.	TRBV10-3	.	TRBJ1-6	TGTGCCATCAGTGATGGTCAAGATAATTCACCCCTCCACTTT	CAISDGQDNSPLHF
many	TRBV2	TRBD1	TRBJ2-7	TGTGCCAGCAGCTCGGACAGGGGGACCTACGAGCAGTACTTC	CASSSDRGTYEQYF
.	TRBV5-1	.	TRBJ2-2	TGCGCCAGCCGAGGCGGGACTAACACCGGGGAGCTGTTTTTT	CASRGGTNTGELFF
.	TRBV11-1	.	TRBJ2-5	TGTGCCAGCAGCTTAGTATTGGCGGGCAGAGGAGGCAAGACCCAGTACTTC	CASSLVLAGRGGKTQYF
.	TRBV2	TRBD1	TRBJ1-5	TGTGCCAGCGCGCAGCCGGGACAGGGGGCAAGGCAGCCCCAGCATTTT	CASAQPGQGARQPQHF
.	TRBV20-1	TRBD1	TRBJ2-1	TGCAGTGCCACCCGTCGGACAGGGGTTTACGGAAGCTCCTACAATGAGCAGTTCTTC	CSATRRTGVYGSSYNEQFF
many	TRBV20-1	TRBD2	TRBJ2-7	TGCAGTGCTAGAATCTTTGGGCAGGGGCCCTGGGTAGCGGGAGAGGGTGAGCAGTACTTC	CSARIFGQGPWVAGEGEQYF
.	TRBV25-1	TRBD1	TRBJ2-7	TGTGCCAGCAGTGGCTCGGGACAGCACTACGCGCAGTACTTC	CASSGSGQHYAQYF
.	TRBV10-3	.	TRBJ2-2	TGTGCCATCAGTGAGTCGGGGGAAAACACCGGGGAGCTGTTTTTT	CAISESGENTGELFF
.	TRBV10-1	TRBD2	TRBJ2-7	TGCGCCAACCTCCCTCTAGCGGGAGTTGGAGAGCAGTACTTC	CANLPLAGVGEQYF
many	TRBV13	.	TRBJ1-3	TGTGCCAGCAGCGAATATAAAGGAAACACCATATATTTT	CASSEYKGNTIYF
many	TRBV24-1	TRBD1	TRBJ1-3	TGTGCCACCAGTGAGCCGACAGGGCTTATCTCTATCTCTGGAAACACCATATATTTT	CATSEPTGLISISGNTIYF